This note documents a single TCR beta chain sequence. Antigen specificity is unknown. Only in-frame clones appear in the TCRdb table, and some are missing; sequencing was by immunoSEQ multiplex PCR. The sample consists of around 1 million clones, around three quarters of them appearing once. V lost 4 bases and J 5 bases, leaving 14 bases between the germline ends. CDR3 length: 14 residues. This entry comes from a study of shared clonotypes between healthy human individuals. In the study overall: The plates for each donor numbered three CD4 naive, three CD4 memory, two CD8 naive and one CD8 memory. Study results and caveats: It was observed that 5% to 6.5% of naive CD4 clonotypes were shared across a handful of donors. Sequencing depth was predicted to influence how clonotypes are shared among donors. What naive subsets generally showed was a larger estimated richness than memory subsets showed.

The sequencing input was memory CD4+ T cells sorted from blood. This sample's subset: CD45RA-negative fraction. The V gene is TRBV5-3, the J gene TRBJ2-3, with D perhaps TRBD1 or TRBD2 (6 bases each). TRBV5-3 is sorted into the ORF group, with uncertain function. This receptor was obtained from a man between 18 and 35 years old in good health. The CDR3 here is CARSVGGEEDTQYF. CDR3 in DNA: TGTGCCAGAAGCGTGGGGGGCGAGGAAGATACGCAGTATTTT.